The 8 T cell receptor beta chains listed next were all sequenced from one sample in a study of spatial heterogeneity in lung cancer. Time point specified: sample taken at primary tumor resection. Extraction of whole RNA from tumor, nontumor lung or frozen PBMC preceded unsorted sequencing. TCRdb recomputed calls from the 5' RACE reads with MiXCR, one row per CDR3 protein. The sample carries some 85,000 distinct CDR3 sequences, about 20% recorded once. The source material was PBMCs, sampled at surgery. The receptors were gathered from a male donor with early-stage non-small cell lung cancer.

V usage is TRBV20-1 and J usage is TRBJ2-1, with D perhaps TRBD2 (6 bases). Trimming left V 2 bases short and J 0 bases short, with 11 bases between. The germline CDR1 and CDR2 sequences are DFQATT and SNEGSKA (reference sequence). The CDR3 loop spans 15 amino acids. The CDR3 nucleotides read TGCAGTGCTAGATCAGCGGGTAGCTCCTACAATGAGCAGTTCTTC. Its translation is CSARSAGSSYNEQFF.

The gene calls are TRBV6-1 and TRBJ1-2; D call uncertain. The V gene lost 5 bases and the J gene lost 4 bases, with 11 bases spanning the gap. Per the germline V gene, CDR1 is MNHNS and CDR2 is SASEGT. There are 13 residues in the CDR3. CDR3: CASSPSGIYGYTF. CDR3 coding DNA: TGTGCCAGCAGTCCTAGCGGTATCTATGGCTACACCTTC.

This rearrangement joins TRBV7-9 to TRBJ2-2; D ambiguous. The CDR3 loop spans 15 amino acids. The germline gives CDR1 SEHNR, CDR2 FQNEAQ (reference sequence). V was trimmed by 4 bases and J by 1 base, leaving 10 bases between them. CDR3 DNA sequence: TGTGCCAGCAGCTCAGTCCTGATGAACACCGGGGAGCTGTTTTTT. Encoded protein: CASSSVLMNTGELFF.

The table lists this clonotype with a few counts. The rearrangement joins TRBV6-4 to TRBJ1-5; TRBD1 might be the D (6 bases). Germline V CDR1 and CDR2: MRHNA, SNTAGT. This CDR3 has 13 residues. The V gene lost 6 bases and the J gene lost 7 bases, with 13 bases spanning the gap. The CDR3 nucleotides are TGTGCCAGCAGAGAGGAGGGACACCAGCCCCAGCATTTT. This translates into CASREEGHQPQHF.

This clonotype has at least ten counts. J is TRBJ1-2 and V is TRBV29-1; no reliable D call. V shed 3 bases and J shed 4 bases, with 12 bases lying between them. The germline CDR1 and CDR2 sequences are SQVTM and ANQGSEA. This CDR3 has 13 residues. The CDR3 DNA reads as TGCAGCGTTGAGAAAGAGGGCTTCTATGGCTACACCTTC. Its protein is CSVEKEGFYGYTF.

The V gene is TRBV20-1, the J gene TRBJ1-1; tentatively, D is TRBD1 (6 bases). The CDR3 runs 13 residues. The germline gives CDR1 DFQATT, CDR2 SNEGSKA (reference sequence). V was shortened by 5 bases and J by 1 base, with 11 bases between the two germline ends. CDR3 residues: CSASRGPNTEAFF. The CDR3 DNA sequence: TGCAGTGCTTCCAGGGGACCGAACACTGAAGCTTTCTTT.

The chain carries TRBV6-2 or TRBV6-3 and TRBJ2-1; D gene ambiguous. The CDR3 runs to 12 residues. The V end was cut by 1 base, the J end by 13 bases, with 11 bases between. Germline loops: CDR1 MNHEY, CDR2 SVGEGT. The CDR3 sequence: CASSYLEHNQFF. CDR3 nucleotide sequence: TGTGCCAGCAGTTACTTGGAACATAATCAGTTCTTC.

CDR3 residues: CASSQGRSGSFDEQFF. The CDR3, as DNA: TGTGCCAGCAGCCAAGGTCGGAGCGGGAGTTTCGATGAGCAGTTCTTC. This chain links TRBV4-2 with TRBJ2-1, with 8 bases lining up with TRBD2. The CDR3 covers 16 residues. V was clipped by 1 base and J by 8 bases; unmatched bases: 10. Germline V gene sequence: CDR1 LGHNA, CDR2 YNFKEQ.